A single sample gave rise to the 21 T cell receptor beta chains below, sequenced in a study of blood T cell repertoires in COVID-19 (dated by TCRdb to 2020 to 2021). The library was built by means of the immunoSEQ multiplex PCR assay. TCRdb re-hosts the immuneACCESS table, in-frame sequences only. Its copies lack some clones; in the studies checked, an unresolved V gene accounts for under half of them, and the cause for the rest is not known. This sample gives approximately 70,000 clones in total; 75% to 95% of them show up just once. The top ten constitute approximately 14% of the sample. Sample: peripheral blood. The receptors derive from a human donor with active COVID-19. The donor label of this sample is uncertain.

The chain recombines TRBV11-3 with TRBJ2-7, with 9 bases lining up with TRBD1. Germline values: CDR1 SGHNT, CDR2 YENEEA. The CDR3 extends over 16 amino acids. The V and J ends lost 2 bases and 4 bases, in that order; junction bases with no gene match: 9. The DNA of the CDR3 is TGTGCCAGCAGCTTACCGGGGACAGGGAAAAGGTACGAGCAGTACTTC. Translated, it gives CASSLPGTGKRYEQYF.

In DNA form, the CDR3 reads TGTGCCAGCAGTTCGCGACAGATTAATAGCAATCAGCCCCAGCATTTT. It translates to CASSSRQINSNQPQHF. This chain uses TRBV6-5 with TRBJ1-5, with TRBD1 as a possible D gene (5 bases). Germline CDR1 reads MNHEY; CDR2 reads SVGAGI. Trimming left V 4 bases short and J 0 bases short, with 13 bases between. The CDR3 has 16 amino acids.

The chain has TRBV2 and TRBJ1-5; possibly TRBD1 for D (5 bases). Germline CDR1 reads SNHLY; CDR2 reads FYNNEI. The CDR3 is 14 amino acids. Trimming stripped 3 bases from V and 5 bases from J, with 11 bases between. CDR3 protein: CASSEGQGYQPQHF. The CDR3 DNA reads TGTGCCAGCAGTGAGGGGCAGGGTTATCAGCCCCAGCATTTT.

This chain connects TRBV3-1 (or the pseudogene TRBV3-2) to TRBJ2-5; weak D call: TRBD2 (6 bases). V was clipped by 4 bases and J by 7 bases, with 13 bases between them. Looked up from germline, CDR1 is LGHDT and CDR2 is YNNKEL (reference sequence). The CDR3 has 13 amino acids. This CDR3 reads CASSPAEEGTQYF. As DNA, the CDR3 is TGTGCCAGCAGCCCGGCCGAGGAGGGGACCCAGTACTTC.

This chain connects TRBV28 to TRBJ1-5; D uncertain. CDR3 length: 14 residues. Trimming removed 3 bases at V and 1 base at J, with 7 bases between. CDR1 and CDR2 (germline): MDHEN, SYDVKM. The CDR3 reads CASSLYLSNQPQHF. DNA of the CDR3: TGTGCCAGCAGTTTGTACCTAAGCAATCAGCCCCAGCATTTT.

The V call is TRBV5-6, the J call TRBJ1-1; D gene unclear. CDR1 and CDR2 from the germline V gene are SGHDT and YYEEEE. This CDR3 has 14 amino acids. V lost 4 bases, J lost 0 bases, and 10 bases lay in between. CDR3 nucleotide sequence: TGTGCCAGCAGCCCACAGTGGGTGAACACTGAAGCTTTCTTT. It specifies CASSPQWVNTEAFF.

This sequence joins TRBV7-9 and TRBJ2-7, with 13 bases fitting TRBD2. Germline CDR1 reads SEHNR; CDR2 reads FQNEAQ (reference sequence). The CDR3 covers 16 residues. Trimming at V came to 5 bases and at J to 4 bases, leaving 8 bases not matched to a gene. Here the CDR3 reads CASSIRTSGSLYEQYF. In nucleotides, the CDR3 is TGTGCCAGCAGCATAAGGACTAGCGGGAGTCTGTACGAGCAGTACTTC.

This rearrangement joins TRBV4-1 to TRBJ2-1, with 9 bases matching TRBD2. Germline CDR1 reads MGHRA; CDR2 reads YSYEKL. The trim removed 1 base at V and 9 bases at J, leaving 7 bases unmatched. This CDR3 comprises 15 residues. This CDR3 reads CASSQGPSGTGEQFF. The CDR3 DNA is TGCGCCAGCAGCCAAGGGCCTAGCGGGACGGGTGAGCAGTTCTTC.

This sequence joins TRBV27 and TRBJ1-4; no clear D gene. With 7 bases removed from V and 0 bases from J, the gap between germline ends came to 9 bases. The CDR3 length is 14 residues. The V gene's germline CDR1 is MNHEY and CDR2 SMNVEV (reference sequence). CDR3 coding DNA: TGTGCCAGCACCCGGGTGGCAACTAATGAAAAACTGTTTTTT. Encoded protein: CASTRVATNEKLFF. The entire variable domain, with the rest obtained from reference TRBV27 and TRBJ1-4, is as follows: EAQVTQNPRYLITVTGKKLTVTCSQNMNHEYMSWYRQDPGLGLRQIYYSMNVEVTDKGDVPEGYKVSRKEKRNFPLILESPSPNQTSLYFCASTRVATNEKLFFGSGTQLSVL.

The chain recombines TRBV10-2 with TRBJ1-2; maybe TRBD1 (5 bases). Germline CDR1 WSHSY, CDR2 SAAADI. The CDR3 totals 14 residues. The V end was cut by 1 base, the J end by 2 bases, with 8 bases between. The CDR3 loop is CASSELRGNYGYTF. The DNA for the CDR3 is TGCGCCAGCAGTGAGTTAAGGGGAAACTATGGCTACACCTTC.

The rearrangement joins TRBV7-2 to TRBJ1-2; 8 bases agree with TRBD1. Germline V gene lookup returns CDR1 SGHTA and CDR2 FQGNSA. V dropped 3 bases and J dropped 7; count of bases not matched to a gene: 10. There are 15 residues in the CDR3. The CDR3 nucleotides read TGTGCCAGCAGCTTGGAGGACAGGGTCATTGCTGGCTACACCTTC. It encodes CASSLEDRVIAGYTF. Variable domain in full (rest from reference TRBV7-2 and TRBJ1-2): GAGVSQSPSNKVTEKGKDVELRCDPISGHTALYWYRQSLGQGLEFLIYFQGNSAPDKSGLPSDRFSAERTGGSVSTLTIQRTQQEDSAVYLCASSLEDRVIAGYTFGSGTRLTVV.

Here the CDR3 reads CATSWGSSTDTQYF. The CDR3, as DNA: TGTGCCACCTCATGGGGCTCTAGCACAGATACGCAGTATTTT. This chain joins TRBV28 and TRBJ2-3, with D tentatively TRBD1 (5 bases). Deletions cut 10 bases from V and 0 bases from J, with 14 bases between. CDR1 MDHEN and CDR2 SYDVKM come from the germline V gene. The CDR3 totals 14 residues.

V and J are TRBV9 and TRBJ1-1, with a possible D match to TRBD1 (6 bases). This CDR3 contains 12 residues. With 4 bases removed from V and 11 bases from J, the gap between germline ends came to 15 bases. The germline V gene encodes CDR1 SGDLS and CDR2 YYNGEE. CDR3 residues: CASSPQGDSAFF. The CDR3 DNA sequence: TGTGCCAGCAGCCCACAGGGCGATTCGGCTTTCTTT.

The genes are TRBV11-2 and TRBJ1-1; D may be TRBD1 (6 bases). The V end was cut by 1 base, the J end by 8 bases, with 14 bases between. The CDR3 has 14 amino acids. CDR1 is SGHAT and CDR2 is FQNNGV in the germline V gene. The CDR3 DNA reads as TGTGCCAGCAGCTTAGCTACAGGGTTGGTGGAAGCTTTCTTT. Translated, it gives CASSLATGLVEAFF.

This clone was picked up one time. The CDR3 sequence is CASSFIGSGTDTQYF. Here the CDR3 DNA reads TGTGCCAGCAGCTTTATCGGGAGTGGCACAGATACGCAGTATTTT. The chain uses TRBV3-1 (or the pseudogene TRBV3-2) and TRBJ2-3; possibly TRBD2 for D (6 bases). V gave up 5 bases and J gave up 1 base, with 13 bases separating them. The CDR3 loop spans 15 amino acids. Germline V gene data show CDR1 as LGHDT and CDR2 as YNNKEL (reference sequence).

The chain recombines TRBV5-1 with TRBJ2-7, with TRBD1 identical over 11 bases. Germline assignment: CDR1 SGHRS and CDR2 YFSETQ. CDR3 length: 14 residues. V gave up 4 bases and J gave up 7 bases; unmatched junction bases: 7. This CDR3 reads CASSPGQGAREQYF. In DNA form, the CDR3 reads TGCGCCAGCAGCCCCGGACAGGGGGCCAGAGAGCAGTACTTC.

V and J are TRBV4-3 and TRBJ2-4, with a possible D match to TRBD1 (5 bases). This CDR3 region has 15 residues. Per the germline V gene, CDR1 is LGHNA and CDR2 is YSLEER. V was trimmed by 3 bases and J by 1 base, leaving 10 bases between them. This CDR3 is CASSQVPGAKNIQYF. The CDR3 DNA reads as TGCGCCAGCAGCCAGGTTCCAGGGGCCAAAAACATTCAGTACTTC.

The J gene is TRBJ2-7, the V gene TRBV13; D is uncertain. Looked up from germline, CDR1 is PRHDT and CDR2 is FYEKMQ (reference sequence). The CDR3 length is 14 residues. The V and J ends lost 2 bases and 3 bases respectively, with 11 bases between them. The CDR3 DNA follows: TGTGCCAGCAGCTTACCCCAGGAAAGCTACGAGCAGTACTTC. Its translation is CASSLPQESYEQYF. The full variable domain, with the rest looked up from reference TRBV13 and TRBJ2-7, is AAGVIQSPRHLIKEKRETATLKCYPIPRHDTVYWYQQGPGQDPQFLISFYEKMQSDKGSIPDRFSAQQFSDYHSELNMSSLELGDSALYFCASSLPQESYEQYFGPGTRLTVT.

This sequence joins TRBV9 and TRBJ2-7; 9 bases agree with TRBD1. This CDR3 has 16 amino acids. CDR1 SGDLS and CDR2 YYNGEE come from the germline V gene. J lost 6 bases, V lost 4 bases, and 14 bases had no gene match. The DNA for the CDR3 is TGTGCCAGCAGCTCCCGAACCGGGACAGGGATCGGCGAGCAGTACTTC. Translated, it gives CASSSRTGTGIGEQYF.

The chain links TRBV24-1 to TRBJ2-2; 10 bases are a match to TRBD1. This CDR3 is 16 amino acids long. CDR1 is KGHDR and CDR2 is SFDVKD in the germline V gene. After removal of 4 bases from V and 5 bases from J, the junction contained 6 bases not matched to a gene. In DNA, the CDR3 is TGTGCCACCAGTGACACCGGGACAGGGGTTACCGGGGAGCTGTTTTTT. Translated: CATSDTGTGVTGELFF.

V gene TRBV5-1 combines with J gene TRBJ2-4; possible D gene TRBD1, 5 bases. Between the trimmed V and J ends, which lost 2 bases and 0 bases, there was a span of 21 bases. The CDR3 is 19 residues long. Germline lookup yields CDR1 SGHRS and CDR2 YFSETQ. CDR3 in DNA: TGCGCCAGCAGCTTCGGCCTTTCCACAGGCGATCTAGCCAAAAACATTCAGTACTTC. This gives the protein CASSFGLSTGDLAKNIQYF.